One and the same sample provided the 28 T cell receptor beta chains below, sequenced in a study of blood T cell repertoires in COVID-19. TCRdb keeps only in-frame clones here, not all; method: immunoSEQ multiplex PCR. The repertoire holds 450,000 or so clones, with about 88% as singletons. The material sequenced was peripheral blood. The source of these receptors is a woman aged 35 to 49 with COVID-19, enrolled during active disease.

The rearrangement links TRBV28 to TRBJ2-7, with 11 bases aligning to TRBD2. V shed 5 bases, J shed 5 bases, and the junction held 11 bases outside the gene matches. The CDR3 contains 16 residues. The germline gives CDR1 MDHEN, CDR2 SYDVKM. Here the CDR3 reads CASSPTGTSGLDEQYF. The CDR3 coding sequence is TGTGCCAGCAGTCCCACCGGGACTAGCGGCCTAGACGAGCAGTACTTC.

The chain couples TRBV19 to TRBJ2-7, with TRBD2 as a possible D gene (6 bases). CDR1 is LNHDA and CDR2 is SQIVND in the germline V gene (reference sequence). V lost 5 bases and J 4 bases, leaving 24 bases between the germline ends. The CDR3 consists of 17 residues. The CDR3 loop is CASSPDTQFGGRYEQYF. CDR3 nucleotide sequence: TGTGCCAGTAGTCCGGACACTCAATTCGGGGGACGGTACGAGCAGTACTTC. The whole variable domain, filled in from reference TRBV19 and TRBJ2-7, reads DGGITQSPKYLFRKEGQNVTLSCEQNLNHDAMYWYRQDPGQGLRLIYYSQIVNDFQKGDIAEGYSVSREKKESFPLTVTSAQKNPTAFYLCASSPDTQFGGRYEQYFGPGTRLTVT.

The chain recombines TRBV14 with TRBJ2-1; 7 bases fit TRBD2. V trimming: 5 bases; J trimming: 3 bases; junction bases outside the gene matches: 13. Germline V gene data show CDR1 as SGHDN and CDR2 as FVKESK. The CDR3 extends over 17 amino acids. CDR3 sequence: CASSNPLLAGNYNEQFF. CDR3 nucleotide sequence: TGTGCCAGCAGCAACCCGTTGTTAGCGGGTAACTACAATGAGCAGTTCTTC.

The sample holds one count of this clone. This rearrangement joins TRBV9 to TRBJ2-1; 8 bases agree with TRBD2. With 0 bases clipped from V and 7 bases from J, the junction kept 6 bases outside the gene matches. The CDR3 runs to 15 residues. Germline CDR1 SGDLS, CDR2 YYNGEE. Here the CDR3 DNA reads TGTGCCAGCAGCGTAGCAGCGGGAGTAATGAATGAGCAGTTCTTC. It yields the protein CASSVAAGVMNEQFF.

The chain couples TRBV25-1 to TRBJ2-1; 11 bases align to TRBD2. Germline trimming cut 8 bases from V and 1 base from J; bases unmatched to any gene: 4. The V gene's germline CDR1 is MGHDK and CDR2 SYGVNS. The CDR3 sequence is 15 residues long. The CDR3, as DNA: TGTGCCAGCTCCTTAGCGGGGGGGTCCTACAATGAGCAGTTCTTC. As protein: CASSLAGGSYNEQFF.

J is TRBJ1-1 and V is TRBV2; TRBD1 matches at 7 bases. The CDR3 is 12 amino acids. Losses at the gene ends were 1 base for V and 10 bases for J; bases not matched to a gene: 3. The germline V gene encodes CDR1 SNHLY and CDR2 FYNNEI. The CDR3 sequence is CASSEEGTAAFF. The CDR3 DNA reads TGTGCCAGCAGTGAAGAAGGGACAGCAGCTTTCTTT.

The genes are TRBV7-6 and TRBJ2-2; 9 bases are a match to TRBD2. There are 18 residues in the CDR3. J lost 4 bases, V lost 1 base, and 10 bases had no gene match. Germline V gene sequence: CDR1 SGHVS, CDR2 FNYEAQ. The CDR3 here is CASSLGKREVQFTGELFF. As DNA, the CDR3 is TGTGCCAGCAGCTTAGGAAAGCGGGAGGTACAATTCACCGGGGAGCTGTTTTTT.

This chain uses TRBV30 with TRBJ2-2; 8 nucleotides align to TRBD1. The CDR3 is made up of 13 amino acids. Trimming removed 4 bases from V and 4 bases from J; junction bases left unmatched: 2. The germline V gene has CDR1 GTSNPN and CDR2 SVGIG (reference sequence). DNA for the CDR3: TGTGCCTGGACAGGGGGCGTCACCGGGGAGCTGTTTTTT. It is translated as CAWTGGVTGELFF.

The genes are TRBV27 and TRBJ1-2, with 7 nucleotides matching TRBD1. This CDR3 has 15 residues. V was pared by 2 bases and J by 3 bases, with 6 bases of the junction left unmatched. The germline V gene has CDR1 MNHEY and CDR2 SMNVEV (reference sequence). CDR3 residues: CASSLQTGPDYGYTF. The CDR3 DNA follows: TGTGCCAGCAGTTTACAGACAGGGCCGGACTATGGCTACACCTTC.

The CDR3 coding sequence is TGTGCCAGCAGTTACGGGGGGTCACCCCTCCACTTT. It codes for CASSYGGSPLHF. V and J are TRBV2 and TRBJ1-6; TRBD1 might be the D (5 bases). The CDR3 length is 12 residues. Germline-derived CDR1 and CDR2 are SNHLY and FYNNEI. The V end was cut by 5 bases, the J end by 10 bases, with 9 bases between.

The chain is built from TRBV4-1 and TRBJ1-1, with a tentative D call TRBD1 (6 bases). V lost 2 bases to trimming and J lost 10 bases, with 17 bases between them. Germline lookup yields CDR1 MGHRA and CDR2 YSYEKL. The CDR3 has 14 residues. CDR3 DNA sequence: TGCGCCAGCAGCCAACCGCCACAGGGTCGTGGAGCTTTCTTT. This codes for CASSQPPQGRGAFF.

The DNA for the CDR3 is TGCGCCAGCAGCCAAGAGGGGGAGGGCCGGATCTATGGCTACACCTTC. This encodes CASSQEGEGRIYGYTF. The genes are TRBV4-3 and TRBJ1-2; D is perhaps TRBD1 (5 bases). Germline-derived CDR1 and CDR2 are LGHNA and YSLEER. The V gene lost 0 bases and the J gene lost 4 bases, with 15 bases spanning the gap. The length of the CDR3 is 16 residues.

This clone was counted a single time. The chain has TRBV6-2 or TRBV6-3 and TRBJ2-7; TRBD1 matches 9 bases. CDR3 length equals 16 residues. Per the germline V gene, CDR1 is MNHEY and CDR2 is SVGEGT. Trimming cost V 5 bases and J 1 base; bases outside gene matches: 9. CDR3 region: CASSLPGQGSSYEQYF. CDR3 nucleotide sequence: TGTGCCAGCAGTCTCCCGGGACAGGGCTCTTCCTACGAGCAGTACTTC.

The chain uses TRBV30 and TRBJ2-1, with 8 bases lining up with TRBD2. Germline-derived CDR1 and CDR2 are GTSNPN and SVGIG (reference sequence). The length of the CDR3 is 19 residues. V lost 0 bases, J lost 1 base, and 14 bases stayed unmatched. CDR3: CAWSVIDWASGSSYNEQFF. The CDR3 DNA is TGTGCCTGGAGTGTAATAGATTGGGCTAGCGGGTCTTCCTACAATGAGCAGTTCTTC.

This clone was observed a single time. The J gene is TRBJ2-3, the V gene TRBV30, with TRBD2 as a possible D gene (5 bases). The CDR3 contains 13 residues. V dropped 2 bases and J dropped 3 bases, with 9 bases sitting between them. In germline, CDR1 is GTSNPN, CDR2 SVGIG (reference sequence). The CDR3 DNA sequence: TGTGCCTGGAGTAGAGGGTTAACAGATACGCAGTATTTT. This translates into CAWSRGLTDTQYF.

The rearrangement joins TRBV27 to TRBJ2-7, with 7 bases aligning to TRBD2. After removal of 5 bases from V and 3 bases from J, the junction contained 1 base not matched to a gene. There are 12 residues in the CDR3. Germline V lookup: CDR1 MNHEY, CDR2 SMNVEV (reference sequence). The CDR3 reads CASSPGGYEQYF. The CDR3 DNA sequence: TGTGCCAGCAGTCCGGGGGGCTACGAGCAGTACTTC.

The chain employs TRBV27 and TRBJ1-2; the match to TRBD1 covers 7 bases. CDR1 is MNHEY and CDR2 is SMNVEV in the germline V gene (reference sequence). CDR3 length equals 14 residues. After removal of 3 bases from V and 2 bases from J, the junction contained 3 bases not matched to a gene. CDR3 bases: TGTGCCAGCAGTTTTACGACAGGGAACTATGGCTACACCTTC. Translating it yields CASSFTTGNYGYTF.

The chain joins TRBV28 to TRBJ2-3, with 9 bases matching TRBD2. CDR3 length: 15 residues. Germline V gene data show CDR1 as MDHEN and CDR2 as SYDVKM. Unmatched junction bases numbered 3, after V lost 5 bases and J lost 0 bases. Here the CDR3 reads CASSPGLASTDTQYF. The CDR3 DNA reads TGTGCCAGCAGTCCCGGACTAGCGAGCACAGATACGCAGTATTTT. The whole variable domain, remainder taken from reference TRBV28 and TRBJ2-3, is DVKVTQSSRYLVKRTGEKVFLECVQDMDHENMFWYRQDPGLGLRLIYFSYDVKMKEKGDIPEGYSVSREKKERFSLILESASTNQTSMYLCASSPGLASTDTQYFGPGTRLTVL.

This clone came up once. J is TRBJ2-5 and V is TRBV10-1; no clear D gene. V was clipped by 9 bases and J by 4 bases, with 15 bases between them. The CDR3 has 13 amino acids. The germline V gene encodes CDR1 WNHNN and CDR2 SYGVQD (reference sequence). The CDR3 reads CASTRSNGETQYF. CDR3 bases: TGCGCCAGTACCCGGTCTAATGGAGAGACCCAGTACTTC.

This clone turned up a few times. The chain combines TRBV4-2 with TRBJ1-6, with D maybe TRBD1 (6 bases). CDR3 length: 14 amino acids. Germline V CDR1 and CDR2: LGHNA, YNFKEQ. V lost 4 bases and J 8 bases, leaving 12 bases between the germline ends. CDR3 residues: CASSRPGADSPLHF. DNA for the CDR3: TGTGCCAGCAGCCGTCCAGGGGCCGATTCACCCCTCCACTTT.

The chain has TRBV18 and TRBJ2-1, with 7 positions matching TRBD1. With V trimmed by 3 bases and J by 1 base, 3 bases remained unmatched. The CDR3 runs 15 residues. Germline V gives CDR1 KGHSH, CDR2 LQKENI. The CDR3 sequence is CASSPGQVSYNEQFF. The DNA of the CDR3 is TGTGCCAGCTCACCCGGACAGGTGTCCTACAATGAGCAGTTCTTC.

This clone was picked up one time. The chain carries TRBV7-2 and TRBJ2-1; D may be TRBD2 (5 bases). Trimming removed 5 bases from V and 4 bases from J, with 15 bases in between. CDR3 length: 15 residues. Germline CDR1 and CDR2: SGHTA and FQGNSA. CDR3: CASSPGGRGYNEQFF. The CDR3 coding sequence is TGTGCCAGCAGCCCAGGTGGGAGAGGTTACAATGAGCAGTTCTTC.

This sequence joins TRBV19 and TRBJ1-5, with TRBD1 matching 10 bases. From germline, CDR1 is LNHDA and CDR2 SQIVND (reference sequence). This CDR3 is 15 amino acids long. The V and J ends lost 10 bases and 7 bases, in that order; junction bases with no gene match: 13. The CDR3 is CATNRGQGMGQPQHF. As DNA, the CDR3 is TGTGCCACCAATAGGGGACAGGGGATGGGGCAGCCCCAGCATTTT. The full variable domain, in which reference TRBV19 and TRBJ1-5 provide the parts outside the CDR3, is DGGITQSPKYLFRKEGQNVTLSCEQNLNHDAMYWYRQDPGQGLRLIYYSQIVNDFQKGDIAEGYSVSREKKESFPLTVTSAQKNPTAFYLCATNRGQGMGQPQHFGDGTRLSIL.

The chain uses TRBV4-3 and TRBJ1-1, with D hard to call. Germline CDR1 is LGHNA and CDR2 is YSLEER. The CDR3 spans 15 residues. V lost 0 bases, J lost 1 base, and 9 bases lay in between. Written as DNA, the CDR3 is TGCGCCAGCAGCCAAGATCTCGTCCCGAACACTGAAGCTTTCTTT. It yields the protein CASSQDLVPNTEAFF.

CDR3: CASSQEGRTTNEKLFF. CDR3 DNA sequence: TGCGCCAGCAGCCAAGAAGGGAGGACAACTAATGAAAAACTGTTTTTT. V is TRBV4-3 and J is TRBJ1-4; D remains unclear. With 0 bases removed from V and 0 bases from J, the gap between germline ends came to 8 bases. Germline loops: CDR1 LGHNA, CDR2 YSLEER. The CDR3 sequence is 16 residues long.

In this sample, this clone turned up a few times. The CDR3 sequence: CASSLAAGKVSPLHF. CDR3 DNA sequence: TGCGCCAGCAGCTTGGCCGCAGGGAAAGTGTCACCCCTCCACTTT. The chain carries TRBV5-1 and TRBJ1-6; possible D gene TRBD1, 5 bases. V was cut by 0 bases and J by 10 bases, with 14 bases left in between. Germline V lookup: CDR1 SGHRS, CDR2 YFSETQ. The CDR3 length is 15 residues.

The rearrangement links TRBV5-6 to TRBJ2-3; tentatively, D is TRBD1 (5 bases). The CDR3 loop spans 16 amino acids. V lost 0 bases to trimming and J lost 1 base, with 12 bases between them. Germline CDR1 reads SGHDT; CDR2 reads YYEEEE. CDR3 residues: CASSLALRGGTDTQYF. CDR3 bases: TGTGCCAGCAGCTTGGCCCTTAGGGGCGGCACAGATACGCAGTATTTT. Supplemented by reference TRBV5-6 and TRBJ2-3, the full variable domain reads DAGVTQSPTHLIKTRGQQVTLRCSPKSGHDTVSWYQQALGQGPQFIFQYYEEEERQRGNFPDRFSGHQFPNYSSELNVNALLLGDSALYLCASSLALRGGTDTQYFGPGTRLTVL.

The chain has TRBV5-6 and TRBJ2-5; a possible D gene is TRBD1 (6 bases). CDR3 length equals 15 residues. Trimming left V 4 bases short and J 2 bases short, with 15 bases between. CDR1 and CDR2 from the germline V gene are SGHDT and YYEEEE. Here the CDR3 reads CASSTWDKSQETQYF. For the CDR3, the DNA is TGTGCCAGCAGCACCTGGGACAAATCTCAAGAGACCCAGTACTTC.